These 22 T cell receptor beta chains originate from one sample sequenced in a study of blood T cell repertoires in COVID-19. Produced via immunoSEQ multiplex PCR; TCRdb's table is partial and in-frame only. This sample has 120,000 or so clones, with approximately 90% found just once. The sample was peripheral blood. The receptor source for this set is a human donor in a cohort sampled during active COVID-19.

The V call is TRBV5-4, the J call TRBJ1-2; 9 positions match TRBD1. Per the germline V gene, CDR1 is SGHNT and CDR2 is YYREEE (reference sequence). This CDR3 has 14 residues. J lost 4 bases, V lost 2 bases, and 3 bases had no gene match. CDR3 DNA: TGTGCCAGCAGCTTCGGGACAGGGATCTATGGCTACACCTTC. Its translation: CASSFGTGIYGYTF.

This clone was seen more than once but under ten times. V is TRBV29-1 and J is TRBJ1-1; TRBD1 aligns across 10 bases. V shed 8 bases, J shed 1 base, and the junction held 10 bases outside the gene matches. The CDR3 consists of 15 residues. Germline V gives CDR1 SQVTM, CDR2 ANQGSEA. DNA of the CDR3: TGCAGCTATATCGGCAGACAGGGGGCGAACACTGAAGCTTTCTTT. Amino acids: CSYIGRQGANTEAFF.

This clone came up a few times. The chain combines TRBV5-5 with TRBJ1-5, with 7 positions matching TRBD1. Germline CDR1 SGHKS, CDR2 YYEKEE (reference sequence). V shed 2 bases and J 6 bases; nucleotides not matched to a gene: 5. CDR3 size: 14 residues. The CDR3 protein is CASSFGQASQPQHF. For the CDR3, the DNA is TGTGCCAGCAGCTTCGGACAGGCCAGTCAGCCCCAGCATTTT.

V usage is TRBV7-9 and J usage is TRBJ1-5; D is unresolved. Germline V lookup: CDR1 SEHNR, CDR2 FQNEAQ (reference sequence). The CDR3 runs 12 residues. V lost 6 bases and J lost 4, with 7 bases in between. The CDR3 protein is CASRYQNQPQHF. The DNA for the CDR3 is TGTGCCAGCAGATACCAGAATCAGCCCCAGCATTTT.

The J gene is TRBJ1-2, the V gene TRBV3-1 (or the pseudogene TRBV3-2); weak D call: TRBD1 (6 bases). Trimming pared 3 bases from V and 8 bases from J, leaving 10 bases between. Germline V lookup: CDR1 LGHDT, CDR2 YNNKEL (reference sequence). CDR3 length equals 12 residues. The CDR3 spells CASSQGALGYTF. DNA for the CDR3: TGTGCCAGCAGCCAGGGGGCGCTCGGCTACACCTTC.

The V gene is TRBV14, the J gene TRBJ2-3; D may be TRBD2 (5 bases). V was clipped by 3 bases and J by 2 bases, with 12 bases between them. The germline V gene has CDR1 SGHDN and CDR2 FVKESK. The CDR3 is 15 amino acids. The chain's CDR3 is CASSQASYATDTQYF. CDR3 nucleotides: TGTGCCAGCAGCCAGGCTAGCTACGCCACAGATACGCAGTATTTT.

The V and J genes are TRBV6-4 and TRBJ1-5; TRBD1 is a possible D gene (5 bases). V was pared by 6 bases and J by 1 base, with 19 bases between. Germline V gives CDR1 MRHNA, CDR2 SNTAGT. The CDR3 sequence is 17 residues long. CDR3 region: CASRRDPSRESNQPQHF. CDR3 DNA: TGTGCCAGCAGGCGGGACCCTTCGAGGGAAAGCAATCAGCCCCAGCATTTT.

The chain employs TRBV6-4 and TRBJ2-1; D may be TRBD1 (5 bases). CDR3 length equals 15 residues. Germline V CDR1 and CDR2: MRHNA, SNTAGT. The germline V and J ends were trimmed by 2 bases and 6 bases, with 14 bases remaining between them. The CDR3 here is CASSDGAGYGNEQFF. The CDR3 DNA sequence: TGTGCCAGCAGTGACGGGGCAGGGTATGGCAATGAGCAGTTCTTC.

In its sample, this clone was seen a few times. This rearrangement joins TRBV15 to TRBJ1-1; D not certain. The CDR3 contains 14 residues. Trimming removed 7 bases at V and 2 bases at J, with 14 bases between. Germline CDR1 is LNHNV and CDR2 is YYDKDF (reference sequence). The CDR3 sequence: CATTPPGGNTEAFF. The CDR3 DNA reads as TGTGCCACCACCCCACCGGGAGGTAACACTGAAGCTTTCTTT.

This clone was found once. This sequence joins TRBV14 and TRBJ1-2; D perhaps matches TRBD1 (5 bases). CDR3 length: 15 amino acids. Trimming took 3 bases from V and 4 from J, leaving 15 bases between them. Germline loops: CDR1 SGHDN, CDR2 FVKESK. The CDR3, as DNA: TGTGCCAGCAGCCACCGAGGGACTCCGGCCTATGGCTACACCTTC. Translating it yields CASSHRGTPAYGYTF.

Here the CDR3 reads CASSIGGQGVFEQYF. The DNA for the CDR3 is TGTGCCAGTAGTATCGGGGGACAGGGGGTTTTCGAGCAGTACTTC. This chain links TRBV19 with TRBJ2-7, with 11 bases that match TRBD1. This CDR3 is 15 amino acids long. Germline V gene data show CDR1 as LNHDA and CDR2 as SQIVND (reference sequence). V lost 3 bases, J lost 6 bases, and 7 bases stayed unmatched. The full variable domain, completed using reference TRBV19 and TRBJ2-7, is DGGITQSPKYLFRKEGQNVTLSCEQNLNHDAMYWYRQDPGQGLRLIYYSQIVNDFQKGDIAEGYSVSREKKESFPLTVTSAQKNPTAFYLCASSIGGQGVFEQYFGPGTRLTVT.

CDR3 in amino acids: CASSYLSGTRGNEQFF. The CDR3 coding sequence is TGTGCCAGCAGTTACCTGAGCGGGACACGTGGCAATGAGCAGTTCTTC. The rearrangement links TRBV6-5 to TRBJ2-1; maybe TRBD2 (7 bases). V was clipped by 2 bases and J by 6 bases, with 17 bases between them. This CDR3 comprises 16 residues. Germline CDR1 and CDR2: MNHEY and SVGAGI.

The chain links TRBV19 to TRBJ2-7, with TRBD1 matching 8 bases. Germline V gives CDR1 LNHDA, CDR2 SQIVND (reference sequence). The V and J ends lost 5 bases and 3 bases, in that order; junction bases with no gene match: 12. The CDR3 runs to 16 residues. The CDR3 is CASSSNHRGAGYEQYF. The CDR3 DNA is TGTGCCAGTAGTTCAAACCACAGGGGGGCCGGCTACGAGCAGTACTTC.

Concerning this clone itself: Other DNA sequences in the same sample also yield this CDR3. The CDR3: CASSIGQGTYEQYF. The CDR3 DNA sequence: TGTGCCAGTAGTATAGGCCAGGGGACCTACGAGCAGTACTTC. This chain uses TRBV19 with TRBJ2-7, with D perhaps TRBD1 (6 bases). Per germline, CDR1 LNHDA and CDR2 SQIVND (reference sequence). Trimming left V 1 base short and J 2 bases short, with 9 bases between. This CDR3 comprises 14 residues.

V and J are TRBV5-4 and TRBJ1-3; TRBD1 matches at 7 bases. Germline V CDR1 and CDR2: SGHNT, YYREEE (reference sequence). Trimming at V came to 1 base and at J to 3 bases, leaving 7 bases not matched to a gene. This CDR3 contains 16 residues. The CDR3 region is CASSLSGRGNGNTIYF. The CDR3 DNA reads as TGTGCCAGCAGCTTGAGCGGCAGGGGGAATGGAAACACCATATATTTT.

The rearrangement uses TRBV29-1 and TRBJ2-6; unclear D gene. Trimming stripped 7 bases from V and 4 bases from J, with 8 bases between. The CDR3 is 12 amino acids. Germline V gene data show CDR1 as SQVTM and CDR2 as ANQGSEA. CDR3 in DNA: TGCAGCGCCTTGGCCGGGGCCAACGTCCTGACTTTC. Protein product: CSALAGANVLTF. The full variable domain, rest sourced from reference TRBV29-1 and TRBJ2-6, is SAVISQKPSRDICQRGTSLTIQCQVDSQVTMMFWYRQQPGQSLTLIATANQGSEATYESGFVIDKFPISRPNLTFSTLTVSNMSPEDSSIYLCSALAGANVLTFGAGSRLTVL.

CDR3 in DNA: TGTGCCAGCAGTATTCAGACAGGGCGGGGTACCGGGGAGCTGTTTTTT. As protein: CASSIQTGRGTGELFF. J is TRBJ2-2 and V is TRBV27; D may be TRBD1 (7 bases). The germline V and J ends were trimmed by 5 bases and 5 bases, with 18 bases remaining between them. CDR3 length equals 16 residues. CDR1 and CDR2 from the germline V gene are MNHEY and SMNVEV (reference sequence).

This chain joins TRBV13 and TRBJ1-2, with D tentatively TRBD1 (5 bases). Germline V gene lookup returns CDR1 PRHDT and CDR2 FYEKMQ (reference sequence). Trimming cost V 7 bases and J 6 bases, with 15 bases left between them. This CDR3 has 13 residues. For the CDR3, the DNA is TGTGCCAGCAACCGCCGGGGGGTCGATGGCTACACCTTC. Its translation: CASNRRGVDGYTF.

The chain couples TRBV10-3 to TRBJ1-1; unclear D gene. The CDR3 totals 13 residues. CDR1 ENHRY and CDR2 SYGVKD come from the germline V gene. V gave up 11 bases and J gave up 1 base, with 14 bases separating them. CDR3 amino acids: CASSGRENTEAFF. The DNA for the CDR3 is TGTGCCTCATCGGGCCGGGAGAACACTGAAGCTTTCTTT.

The rearrangement links TRBV29-1 to TRBJ1-2; 9 nucleotides match TRBD1. This CDR3 contains 14 residues. Germline V gene data show CDR1 as SQVTM and CDR2 as ANQGSEA. Trimming took 6 bases from V and 4 from J; bases not matched to a gene: 9. CDR3 nucleotides: TGCAGCGTCGACCGGGACAGGGACCTCTATGGCTACACCTTC. It translates to CSVDRDRDLYGYTF. The full variable domain, its missing parts supplied by reference TRBV29-1 and TRBJ1-2, is SAVISQKPSRDICQRGTSLTIQCQVDSQVTMMFWYRQQPGQSLTLIATANQGSEATYESGFVIDKFPISRPNLTFSTLTVSNMSPEDSSIYLCSVDRDRDLYGYTFGSGTRLTVV.

This sequence joins TRBV28 and TRBJ1-2, with D hard to call. Germline V CDR1 and CDR2: MDHEN, SYDVKM. V was clipped by 2 bases and J by 8 bases, with 15 bases between them. The CDR3 sequence is 14 residues long. The CDR3 DNA sequence: TGTGCCAGCAGTTTAGCTCCCCTCACGGGGGGCTACACCTTC. This codes for CASSLAPLTGGYTF.

A note on this clone: At one boundary the junction diverges from the germline segment, which might be a read error. J is TRBJ2-3 and V is TRBV18, with D perhaps matching TRBD2 (7 bases). There are 14 residues in the CDR3. The germline V gene has CDR1 KGHSH and CDR2 LQKENI. The CDR3 protein is CATSLAPDRDTQYF. CDR3 in DNA: TGTGCCACCTCACTAGCGCCCGACAGGGATACGCAGTATTTT.